A single sample gave rise to the 13 T cell receptor beta chains below, sequenced in a study of shared clonotypes between healthy human individuals. Profiled with immunoSEQ multiplex PCR; TCRdb holds only in-frame clones, not every one. The sample holds 980,000 or so clones, approximately 76% seen once. The specimen sequenced was memory CD4+ T cells sorted from blood. Documented subset: CD45RA-negative fraction. These receptors were obtained from a man between 18 and 29 years old in good health.

Concerning this clone: Other DNA variants within this sample encode the same CDR3. The chain joins TRBV27 to TRBJ1-2; D call uncertain. This CDR3 has 12 amino acids. V dropped 6 bases and J dropped 5 bases, with 10 bases sitting between them. CDR1 is MNHEY and CDR2 is SMNVEV in the germline V gene (reference sequence). The CDR3 DNA reads as TGTGCCAGCAGCCCGGGTGGGTATGGCTACACCTTC. The encoded protein is CASSPGGYGYTF.

The table lists this clone with a few counts. The V gene is TRBV4-2, the J gene TRBJ2-6; D might be TRBD1 or TRBD2, each matching 5 bases. This CDR3 has 19 amino acids. The germline gives CDR1 LGHNA, CDR2 YNFKEQ. V lost 9 bases and J 0 bases, leaving 24 bases between the germline ends. CDR3 DNA: TGTGCCAGTACTACGGGGACCATGAAGGTAGACTCTGGGGCCAACGTCCTGACTTTC. As protein: CASTTGTMKVDSGANVLTF.

This clone was found once. The chain carries TRBV5-4 and TRBJ2-5; 7 bases align to TRBD2. This CDR3 has 16 residues. After removal of 2 bases from V and 5 bases from J, the junction contained 12 bases not matched to a gene. Germline CDR1 SGHNT, CDR2 YYREEE (reference sequence). CDR3 protein: CASSFFGGRAGETQYF. CDR3 nucleotides: TGTGCCAGCAGCTTTTTTGGTGGGAGGGCCGGGGAGACCCAGTACTTC.

This chain links TRBV5-1 with TRBJ2-1, with D perhaps given as TRBD1 or TRBD2 (5 bases each). CDR1 is SGHRS, CDR2 YFSETQ, per germline. CDR3 length: 14 amino acids. V lost 5 bases, J lost 5 bases, and 14 bases lay in between. The CDR3 protein is CASRLGQGNNEQFF. CDR3 DNA sequence: TGCGCCAGCAGACTAGGTCAGGGCAACAATGAGCAGTTCTTC. Combining the CDR3 with reference TRBV5-1 and TRBJ2-1 gives the whole variable domain KAGVTQTPRYLIKTRGQQVTLSCSPISGHRSVSWYQQTPGQGLQFLFEYFSETQRNKGNFPGRFSGRQFSNSRSEMNVSTLELGDSALYLCASRLGQGNNEQFFGPGTRLTVL.

About this clone itself: This specimen includes other DNA sequences encoding the same CDR3. The gene calls are TRBV11-2 and TRBJ2-5; D might be TRBD2 (5 bases). The CDR3 consists of 15 residues. V was cut by 4 bases and J by 5 bases, with 17 bases left in between. Germline V CDR1 and CDR2: SGHAT, FQNNGV. CDR3 sequence (DNA): TGTGCCAGCAGCTCCAGGCTTATAGGCGGGGAGACCCAGTACTTC. It encodes CASSSRLIGGETQYF.

The rearrangement joins TRBV2 to TRBJ2-7, with a tentative D call TRBD1 (6 bases). The germline CDR1 and CDR2 sequences are SNHLY and FYNNEI. This CDR3 has 16 residues. V lost 2 bases, J lost 0 bases, and 14 bases lay in between. This chain's CDR3 is CASSEQQGWGSYEQYF. CDR3 in DNA: TGTGCCAGCAGTGAACAGCAGGGGTGGGGCTCCTACGAGCAGTACTTC.

In DNA form, the CDR3 reads TGTGCCAGCAGGGGACAGGCTAACACCGGGGAGCTGTTTTTT. Its translation: CASRGQANTGELFF. The V gene is TRBV28, the J gene TRBJ2-2, with 8 positions matching TRBD1. The V gene's germline CDR1 is MDHEN and CDR2 SYDVKM. Trimming took 6 bases from V and 2 from J; bases not matched to a gene: 2. The CDR3 sequence is 14 residues long.

This clone was detected once. This chain connects TRBV6-1 to TRBJ2-3, with D possibly being TRBD1 (6 bases). V shed 3 bases and J shed 0 bases, with 13 bases lying between them. The CDR3 is 16 amino acids. CDR1 is MNHNS, CDR2 SASEGT, per germline. The CDR3 reads CASSEGANPSTDTQYF. The CDR3 DNA is TGTGCCAGCAGTGAGGGGGCAAATCCGAGCACAGATACGCAGTATTTT.

V gene TRBV21-1 combines with J gene TRBJ2-7; the table's D gene call, TRBD2, was not cross checked with the DNA. TRBV21-1 is listed as a pseudogene. CDR3 size: 16 residues. The CDR3 region has the DNA TGTGCCAGCAGCTTGGGGCCGGCTAGCGGCCGCTACGAGCAGTACTTC. This codes for CASSLGPASGRYEQYF.

The chain has TRBV11-2 and TRBJ2-1, with TRBD2 matching 10 bases. Germline V lookup: CDR1 SGHAT, CDR2 FQNNGV. The ends lost 3 bases at V and 10 bases at J; junction bases unmatched: 9. The CDR3 is 15 residues long. In DNA, the CDR3 is TGTGCCAGCAGCTTCATGCCTAGCGGGAGCGCCGAGCAGTTCTTC. This sequence encodes CASSFMPSGSAEQFF. Full variable domain (remainder filled in from reference TRBV11-2 and TRBJ2-1): EAGVAQSPRYKIIEKRQSVAFWCNPISGHATLYWYQQILGQGPKLLIQFQNNGVVDDSQLPKDRFSAERLKGVDSTLKIQPAKLEDSAVYLCASSFMPSGSAEQFFGPGTRLTVL.

This clone came up a few times. V gene TRBV7-8 combines with J gene TRBJ2-5; D gene uncertain. Germline V gives CDR1 SGHVS, CDR2 FQNEAQ. This CDR3 has 14 amino acids. V was pared by 2 bases and J by 3 bases, with 10 bases between. The CDR3 DNA follows: TGTGCCAGCAGCTTAATTGGGATCAAAGAGACCCAGTACTTC. Amino acid sequence: CASSLIGIKETQYF.

J is TRBJ2-2 and V is TRBV2; weak D call: TRBD2 (6 bases). CDR1 and CDR2 from the germline V gene are SNHLY and FYNNEI. CDR3 length: 16 amino acids. Between the trimmed V and J ends, which lost 6 bases and 7 bases, there was a span of 21 bases. The CDR3: CASSVNGGAEGGELFF. CDR3 sequence (DNA): TGTGCCAGCAGCGTAAACGGAGGGGCAGAGGGCGGGGAGCTGTTTTTT.

V is TRBV27 and J is TRBJ2-7; TRBD1 agrees at 9 bases. With V trimmed by 8 bases and J by 6 bases, 17 bases remained unmatched. The CDR3 spans 16 residues. Germline V gene lookup returns CDR1 MNHEY and CDR2 SMNVEV (reference sequence). The CDR3 reads CASWTPSGTGFFEQYF. Written as DNA, the CDR3 is TGTGCCAGCTGGACCCCGTCGGGGACAGGGTTTTTCGAGCAGTACTTC.